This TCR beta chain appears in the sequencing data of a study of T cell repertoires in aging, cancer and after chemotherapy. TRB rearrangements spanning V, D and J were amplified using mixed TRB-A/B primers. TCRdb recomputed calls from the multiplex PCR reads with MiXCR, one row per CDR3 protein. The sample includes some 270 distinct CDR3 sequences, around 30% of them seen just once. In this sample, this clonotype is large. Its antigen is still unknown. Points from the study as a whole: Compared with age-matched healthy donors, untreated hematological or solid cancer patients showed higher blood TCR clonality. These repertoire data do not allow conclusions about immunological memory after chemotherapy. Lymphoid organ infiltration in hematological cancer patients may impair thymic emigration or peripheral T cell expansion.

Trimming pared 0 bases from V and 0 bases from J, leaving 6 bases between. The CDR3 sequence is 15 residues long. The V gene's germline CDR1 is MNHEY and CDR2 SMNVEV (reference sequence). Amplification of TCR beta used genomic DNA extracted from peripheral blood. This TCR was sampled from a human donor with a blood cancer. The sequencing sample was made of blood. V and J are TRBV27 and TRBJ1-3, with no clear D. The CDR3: CASSLSPASGNTIYF. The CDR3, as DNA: TGTGCCAGCAGTTTATCGCCGGCCTCTGGAAACACCATATATTTT.